This entry is about one T cell receptor beta chain. Its antigen is still unknown. The CDR3 is 15 amino acids. Trimming removed 1 base from V and 5 bases from J; junction bases left unmatched: 8. CDR1 and CDR2 (germline): WNHNN, SYGVQD (reference sequence). These data originate in a study of shared clonotypes between healthy human individuals. Regarding the study as a whole: The authors expected sequencing depth to affect clonotype sharing among donors.

Terminally differentiated effector memory CD45RA+ cells were excluded from the naive CD8 cells, which were CD45RO-negative and positively selected for CCR7. Profiling relied on immunoSEQ multiplex PCR, and the TCRdb table lists in-frame clones only, not all of them. The sample consists of roughly 2 million clones, 85% to 95% of them appearing once. J is TRBJ2-7 and V is TRBV10-1; 7 bases match TRBD1. Input material: naive CD8+ T cells sorted from blood. This clonotype originated in a man younger than 35 in good health. The chain's CDR3 is CASSEWSEGAHEQYF. CDR3 DNA sequence: TGCGCCAGCAGTGAGTGGTCAGAGGGGGCCCACGAGCAGTACTTC.